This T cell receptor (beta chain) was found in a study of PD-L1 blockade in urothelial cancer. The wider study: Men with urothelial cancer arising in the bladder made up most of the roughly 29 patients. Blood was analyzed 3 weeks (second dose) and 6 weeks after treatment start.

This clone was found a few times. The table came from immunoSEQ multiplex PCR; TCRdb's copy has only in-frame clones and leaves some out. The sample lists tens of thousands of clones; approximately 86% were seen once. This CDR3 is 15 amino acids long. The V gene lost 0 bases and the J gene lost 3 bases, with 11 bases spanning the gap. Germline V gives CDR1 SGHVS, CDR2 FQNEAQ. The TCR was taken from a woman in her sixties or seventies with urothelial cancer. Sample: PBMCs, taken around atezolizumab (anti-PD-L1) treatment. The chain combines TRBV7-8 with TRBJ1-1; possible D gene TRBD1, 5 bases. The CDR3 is CASSLALGADTEAFF. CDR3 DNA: TGTGCCAGCAGCTTAGCGTTAGGGGCGGACACTGAAGCTTTCTTT.